A single sample gave rise to the 18 T cell receptor beta chains below, sequenced in a study of OX40 agonist ivuxolimab in advanced cancers. Sequencing used immunoSEQ multiplex PCR; TCRdb keeps in-frame clones, though not all of them. The repertoire holds 70,000 or so clones, with around 90% as singletons. This specimen was CD4+ or CD8+ T cells sorted from blood, taken in a trial of the OX40 agonist ivuxolimab. The receptor source for this set is an adult with an advanced solid tumor such as melanoma, head and neck, liver or kidney cancer.

The table lists this clone with a count of one. The chain employs TRBV19 and TRBJ1-1, with no clear D. The CDR3 length is 16 residues. CDR1 LNHDA and CDR2 SQIVND come from the germline V gene (reference sequence). V was pared by 1 base and J by 0 bases, with 12 bases between. The CDR3 bases are TGTGCCAGTAGTATAGGCTCGGTGTCGCTGAACACTGAAGCTTTCTTT. As protein: CASSIGSVSLNTEAFF.

This chain connects TRBV27 to TRBJ2-3, with 10 bases matching TRBD2. CDR1 is MNHEY, CDR2 SMNVEV, per germline (reference sequence). V was clipped by 6 bases and J by 6 bases; unmatched bases: 6. This CDR3 has 14 amino acids. CDR3 sequence reads: CASSRLAGVDTQYF. In DNA, the CDR3 is TGTGCCAGCAGCCGCCTAGCGGGGGTTGATACGCAGTATTTT.

As DNA, the CDR3 is TGTGCCAGCAGCCGGGGACAGGGAAATTCCGACGAGCAGTACTTC. It specifies CASSRGQGNSDEQYF. The chain is built from TRBV7-6 and TRBJ2-7; 9 nucleotides agree with TRBD1. This CDR3 region has 15 residues. Germline V gives CDR1 SGHVS, CDR2 FNYEAQ. The V gene end was trimmed by 5 bases and the J gene end by 5 bases; junction bases not matched to a gene: 10.

As DNA, the CDR3 is TGCGCCAGCAGTGAGGACGGAGGCTCCTACGAGCAGTACTTC. This encodes CASSEDGGSYEQYF. The chain couples TRBV10-2 to TRBJ2-7; the D gene is possibly TRBD2 (5 bases). Trimming pared 2 bases from V and 0 bases from J, leaving 8 bases between. In germline, CDR1 is WSHSY, CDR2 SAAADI. The CDR3 contains 14 residues.

This clone was detected once. The chain joins TRBV14 to TRBJ2-7, with D perhaps being TRBD1 or TRBD2 (7 bases each). The germline CDR1 and CDR2 sequences are SGHDN and FVKESK. Deletions cut 4 bases from V and 5 bases from J, with 18 bases between. This CDR3 is 15 amino acids long. This CDR3 reads CASSPPRGRGHEQYF. The CDR3 DNA reads as TGTGCCAGCAGCCCTCCCCGGGGGAGGGGGCACGAGCAGTACTTC. The variable domain in full, with the rest retrieved from reference TRBV14 and TRBJ2-7, is EAGVTQFPSHSVIEKGQTVTLRCDPISGHDNLYWYRRVMGKEIKFLLHFVKESKQDESGMPNNRFLAERTGGTYSTLKVQPAELEDSGVYFCASSPPRGRGHEQYFGPGTRLTVT.

The chain uses TRBV19 and TRBJ2-7; 9 bases align to TRBD2. The CDR3 sequence is 18 residues long. Trimming removed 2 bases from V and 2 bases from J; junction bases left unmatched: 13. The germline V gene has CDR1 LNHDA and CDR2 SQIVND (reference sequence). CDR3 amino acids: CASSISGRRTSETYEQYF. The CDR3 bases are TGTGCCAGTAGTATAAGTGGCCGGCGGACTAGCGAAACCTACGAGCAGTACTTC.

The CDR3 reads CASSWGLSPAYGYTF. The CDR3 DNA follows: TGTGCCAGCAGTTGGGGCTTGTCGCCAGCCTATGGCTACACCTTC. This rearrangement joins TRBV7-9 to TRBJ1-2, with D tentatively TRBD1 (5 bases). CDR1 and CDR2 from the germline V gene are SEHNR and FQNEAQ (reference sequence). The CDR3 is made up of 15 amino acids. The germline V and J ends were trimmed by 6 bases and 4 bases, with 18 bases remaining between them.

For the CDR3, the DNA is TGTGCCAGCAGCCGGGGGCTAGCGGGGGGGCTTGGAGGAAATGAGCAGTTCTTC. Its protein product is CASSRGLAGGLGGNEQFF. This chain joins TRBV11-2 and TRBJ2-1; TRBD2 matches 12 bases. Unmatched junction bases numbered 15, after V lost 5 bases and J lost 7 bases. Germline CDR1 reads SGHAT; CDR2 reads FQNNGV. This CDR3 is built from 18 residues.

The chain has TRBV7-6 and TRBJ2-7; 9 bases line up with TRBD2. V lost 1 base, J lost 3 bases, and 7 bases stayed unmatched. From germline, CDR1 is SGHVS and CDR2 FNYEAQ. This CDR3 has 16 residues. CDR3: CASSLEPGSGGYEQYF. The CDR3 coding sequence is TGTGCCAGCAGCTTAGAACCAGGTAGCGGGGGCTACGAGCAGTACTTC.

The V call is TRBV11-2, the J call TRBJ2-5; TRBD1 matches 7 bases. The CDR3 is made up of 16 amino acids. Germline loops: CDR1 SGHAT, CDR2 FQNNGV. V shed 3 bases, J shed 2 bases, and the junction held 9 bases outside the gene matches. This CDR3 is CASSFPRTGSQETQYF. The CDR3 DNA follows: TGTGCCAGCAGCTTTCCCAGGACAGGTTCTCAAGAGACCCAGTACTTC.

To note about this clone: Other DNA variants within this sample encode the same CDR3. This chain joins TRBV27 and TRBJ1-1; D remains unclear. The ends were cut back, 3 bases at V and 4 bases at J, with 9 bases in the middle. The germline V gene has CDR1 MNHEY and CDR2 SMNVEV (reference sequence). The CDR3 runs 13 residues. This CDR3 reads CASSLGGGTEAFF. In nucleotides, the CDR3 is TGTGCCAGCAGTTTGGGTGGAGGCACTGAAGCTTTCTTT.

This clone was recorded once. The CDR3 spells CATSREGSGGSGLETQYF. CDR3 nucleotide sequence: TGTGCCACCAGCAGAGAGGGTAGCGGGGGGTCGGGATTGGAGACCCAGTACTTC. This chain uses TRBV15 with TRBJ2-5; 10 positions agree with TRBD2. J lost 5 bases, V lost 0 bases, and 12 bases had no gene match. Per germline, CDR1 LNHNV and CDR2 YYDKDF (reference sequence). This CDR3 has 18 residues.

The chain couples TRBV7-9 to TRBJ1-3; 7 nucleotides match TRBD1. Germline CDR1 and CDR2: SEHNR and FQNEAQ (reference sequence). The junction had 7 bases not matched to a gene; V was cut back by 5 bases and J by 0 bases. The length of the CDR3 is 16 residues. The CDR3 bases are TGTGCCAGCAGCGCGGTACAGGGGTCCTCTGGAAACACCATATATTTT. Amino acids: CASSAVQGSSGNTIYF.

This CDR3 is CASRLAGSSYEQYF. The CDR3 DNA reads TGTGCCAGCAGGCTGGCCGGGAGCTCCTACGAGCAGTACTTC. This sequence joins TRBV27 and TRBJ2-7; the D gene is possibly TRBD2 (6 bases). In germline, CDR1 is MNHEY, CDR2 SMNVEV (reference sequence). The CDR3 runs to 14 residues. With 6 bases removed from V and 0 bases from J, the gap between germline ends came to 12 bases.

The rearrangement uses TRBV6-4 and TRBJ2-6, with TRBD2 identical over 7 bases. Germline values: CDR1 MRHNA, CDR2 SNTAGT. The CDR3 has 15 residues. Germline trimming cut 6 bases from V and 0 bases from J; bases unmatched to any gene: 2. The CDR3 nucleotides are TGTGCCAGCAGCCCTAGCGGCTCTGGGGCCAACGTCCTGACTTTC. Protein product: CASSPSGSGANVLTF.

This chain connects TRBV9 to TRBJ2-1; D perhaps matches TRBD2 (5 bases). V shed 3 bases and J shed 5 bases, with 9 bases lying between them. CDR1 SGDLS and CDR2 YYNGEE come from the germline V gene. This CDR3 has 13 residues. The CDR3, as DNA: TGTGCCAGCAGCGGGACTCCGGACAATGAGCAGTTCTTC. It codes for CASSGTPDNEQFF.

A remark on this clone: The same CDR3 is also encoded by other DNA sequences in this sample. The chain couples TRBV2 to TRBJ1-5; TRBD1 might be the D (5 bases). This CDR3 spans 15 amino acids. Trimming left V 4 bases short and J 0 bases short, with 10 bases between. Germline V gene data show CDR1 as SNHLY and CDR2 as FYNNEI. The CDR3 is CASSVWGNSNQPQHF. As DNA, the CDR3 is TGTGCCAGCAGTGTCTGGGGGAATAGCAATCAGCCCCAGCATTTT.

The chain is built from TRBV27 and TRBJ1-1, with D possibly TRBD1 on 6 matching bases. CDR1 and CDR2 (germline): MNHEY, SMNVEV (reference sequence). V lost 3 bases to trimming and J lost 3 bases, with 11 bases between them. The length of the CDR3 is 14 residues. CDR3 protein: CASSFGGDHTEAFF. The CDR3 coding sequence is TGTGCCAGCAGTTTTGGGGGCGACCACACTGAAGCTTTCTTT.